Below are 11 T cell receptor beta chains sequenced from a single sample in a study of beta chain features in type 1 diabetes. Sequencing targeted expressed TCRB transcripts, as all isolated RNA had been reverse transcribed. Here immunoSEQ multiplex PCR was the method, and the copy in TCRdb shows in-frame clones only, minus some. The sample holds under 150,000 clones, roughly 53% seen once. Sequenced sample: Tregs from blood. Receptor source: a man between 18 and 35 years old in good health.

The CDR3, as DNA: TGTGCCAGCAGCCCACTAGCGGGAGTAGTCTCCTACGAGCAGTACTTC. Residues: CASSPLAGVVSYEQYF. J is TRBJ2-7 and V is TRBV7-9; 11 nucleotides align to TRBD2. The CDR3 loop spans 16 amino acids. Germline V lookup: CDR1 SEHNR, CDR2 FQNEAQ (reference sequence). V shed 5 bases, J shed 0 bases, and the junction held 6 bases outside the gene matches. The full variable domain, rest sourced from reference TRBV7-9 and TRBJ2-7, is DTGVSQNPRHKITKRGQNVTFRCDPISEHNRLYWYRQTLGQGPEFLTYFQNEAQLEKSRLLSDRFSAERPKGSFSTLEIQRTEQGDSAMYLCASSPLAGVVSYEQYFGPGTRLTVT.

The chain couples TRBV16 to TRBJ2-5, with 9 bases matching TRBD1. The J call is in doubt because the DNA end fits TRBJ2-7 better. This CDR3 spans 15 amino acids. The V gene's germline CDR1 is KGHSY and CDR2 FQNENV. As DNA, the CDR3 is TGTGCCAGCAGCCCCTCAGGGGACAGGGCCTACGAGCAGTACTTC. It is translated as CASSPSGDRAYEQYF.

As for this clone: The junction shows a germline mismatch at one end, possibly a read error. Other DNA sequences of this sample code for an identical CDR3. The chain recombines TRBV5-1 with TRBJ2-1; 8 nucleotides agree with TRBD2. Germline V CDR1 and CDR2: SGHRS, YFSETQ. The CDR3 runs 15 residues. The CDR3 reads CASSTREGSYNEQFF. CDR3 nucleotides: TGTGCCAGCAGCACCCGGGAGGGATCCTACAATGAGCAGTTCTTC.

The genes are TRBV9 and TRBJ2-5; 7 bases agree with TRBD2. The germline CDR1 and CDR2 sequences are SGDLS and YYNGEE. J lost 2 bases, V lost 1 base, and 8 bases had no gene match. There are 16 residues in the CDR3. Here the CDR3 DNA reads TGTGCCAGCAGCGTAAATTTGGGGGGGACTCAAGAGACCCAGTACTTC. Its protein product is CASSVNLGGTQETQYF.

This chain joins TRBV10-3 and TRBJ2-7, with 11 bases aligning to TRBD2. The CDR3 covers 14 residues. The germline CDR1 and CDR2 sequences are ENHRY and SYGVKD. The trim removed 4 bases at V and 3 bases at J, leaving 2 bases unmatched. The CDR3 DNA sequence: TGTGCCATCAGTGGACTAGCGGGGATCTACGAGCAGTACTTC. Amino acid sequence: CAISGLAGIYEQYF.

This clone was counted a few times. This chain connects TRBV4-1 to TRBJ1-6, with D perhaps matching TRBD1 (5 bases). The CDR3 is made up of 16 amino acids. The V gene lost 1 base and the J gene lost 12 bases, with 19 bases spanning the gap. The germline V gene encodes CDR1 MGHRA and CDR2 YSYEKL. The CDR3 DNA is TGCGCCAGCAGCCAAGTTGCCGGGACTGGGAAGGGACCCCTCCACTTT. Residues: CASSQVAGTGKGPLHF.

The chain is built from TRBV10-3 and TRBJ1-1; D is unclear. Germline values: CDR1 ENHRY, CDR2 SYGVKD. Trimming cost V 5 bases and J 0 bases, with 16 bases left between them. The CDR3 is 16 residues long. This CDR3 reads CAISKGRLSVNTEAFF. CDR3 coding DNA: TGTGCCATCAGTAAAGGACGGCTTAGCGTGAACACTGAAGCTTTCTTT.

The chain recombines TRBV10-3 with TRBJ2-2, with TRBD1 matching 11 bases. J gave up 6 bases and V 11 bases, and 8 bases lay outside the gene matches. The CDR3 is made up of 14 amino acids. Germline CDR1 and CDR2: ENHRY and SYGVKD. The CDR3 here is CAARDRGFSGELFF. CDR3 nucleotide sequence: TGTGCCGCGAGGGACAGGGGGTTCTCCGGGGAGCTGTTTTTT.

This sequence joins TRBV20-1 and TRBJ2-7; a possible D gene is TRBD2 (5 bases). The V and J ends lost 6 bases and 4 bases respectively, with 10 bases between them. Germline V lookup: CDR1 DFQATT, CDR2 SNEGSKA (reference sequence). CDR3 size: 11 residues. In DNA form, the CDR3 reads TGCAGTGCCTCCGGGGTATACGAGCAGTACTTC. Translated: CSASGVYEQYF.

This clone was counted a few times. The chain carries TRBV29-1 and TRBJ2-3; D might be TRBD1 (5 bases). Trimming took off 6 bases at V and 6 bases at J, with 10 bases between the two ends. CDR3 length equals 11 residues. Germline V gene sequence: CDR1 SQVTM, CDR2 ANQGSEA. In DNA form, the CDR3 reads TGCAGCGTCGCGACAGTCGATACGCAGTATTTT. Residues: CSVATVDTQYF.

The chain employs TRBV28 and TRBJ2-1, with a tentative D call TRBD1 (5 bases). The CDR3 runs 15 residues. CDR1 is MDHEN and CDR2 is SYDVKM in the germline V gene. The germline V and J ends were trimmed by 7 bases and 4 bases, with 17 bases remaining between them. Here the CDR3 reads CASNGQDANYNEQFF. In DNA form, the CDR3 reads TGTGCCAGCAACGGACAAGACGCAAATTACAATGAGCAGTTCTTC.